Sequencing of this T cell receptor beta chain was carried out in a study of blood T cell repertoires in COVID-19. Original data processing: Amplification of reference gene primers provided the estimated nucleated cell counts. The data were produced by immunoSEQ multiplex PCR, yet TCRdb's version contains in-frame clones alone and is incomplete. The D gene and trimming were derived from the DNA, and the V and J assignments and clone size from that table. The sample lists tens of thousands of clones, approximately 88% seen once, with around 10% in the top ten. This CDR3 region has 17 residues. The V gene's germline CDR1 is SEHNR and CDR2 FQNEAQ (reference sequence). Trimming took off 7 bases at V and 4 bases at J, with 23 bases between the two ends.

The chain uses TRBV7-9 and TRBJ1-3; D is perhaps TRBD1 (5 bases). The TCR comes from an elderly man with acute or convalescent COVID-19. Sequenced sample: peripheral blood. The CDR3 DNA reads TGTGCCAGCATCCACCCCAGCAGGGTTATGGCCGGAAACACCATATATTTT. It codes for CASIHPSRVMAGNTIYF. Supplemented by reference TRBV7-9 and TRBJ1-3, the full variable domain reads DTGVSQNPRHKITKRGQNVTFRCDPISEHNRLYWYRQTLGQGPEFLTYFQNEAQLEKSRLLSDRFSAERPKGSFSTLEIQRTEQGDSAMYLCASIHPSRVMAGNTIYFGEGSWLTVV.